The 26 T cell receptor beta chains in this list originate from one sample, sequenced in a study of blood T cells in healthy people across ages. A second PCR of roughly 7 to 11 cycles used a sample-barcoded 5' primer and a J-beta primer mix. TCRdb reprocessed the 5' RACE reads via MiXCR and lists one record per CDR3 protein. This sample has 850,000 to 1,000,000 distinct CDR3 sequences, with approximately 49% found just once. The sequencing sample was made of blood. The receptors shown here come from a man aged 30 to 45 in good health.

This clonotype was observed a few times. The chain joins TRBV10-3 to TRBJ1-2; D ambiguous. Germline V CDR1 and CDR2: ENHRY, SYGVKD. Between the trimmed V and J ends, which lost 6 bases and 3 bases, there was a span of 11 bases. This CDR3 comprises 13 residues. CDR3 residues: CAISEGGDYGYTF. The CDR3, as DNA: TGTGCCATCAGCGAAGGAGGAGACTATGGCTACACCTTC.

A word on this clonotype: Germline and junction disagree at one end, which may indicate a read error. This sequence joins TRBV20-1 and TRBJ2-7; 7 bases fit TRBD2. Germline V gene lookup returns CDR1 DFQATT and CDR2 SNEGSKA (reference sequence). The CDR3 sequence is 15 residues long. The CDR3 here is CSARGPGGLSYEQYF. CDR3 coding DNA: TGCAGTGCTAGAGGCCCGGGGGGACTCTCCTACGAACAGTACTTC.

A few counts support this clonotype. This chain uses TRBV10-3 with TRBJ1-2, with 7 bases that match TRBD1. Germline CDR1 and CDR2: ENHRY and SYGVKD. J was trimmed by 5 bases and V by 8 bases; bases with no gene match: 5. The CDR3 is 12 amino acids. CDR3 in amino acids: CAISGQSYGYTF. The CDR3 region has the DNA TGTGCCATCTCGGGACAGTCGTATGGCTACACCTTC.

V and J are TRBV4-1 and TRBJ2-2; 10 bases are a match to TRBD2. This CDR3 region has 16 residues. Looked up from germline, CDR1 is MGHRA and CDR2 is YSYEKL. V gave up 4 bases and J gave up 4 bases; unmatched junction bases: 6. In DNA, the CDR3 is TGCGCCAGCAGCCTACGTGCTAGCGGGGGCACCGGGGAGCTGTTTTTT. This translates into CASSLRASGGTGELFF.

The chain joins TRBV4-3 to TRBJ2-5; TRBD2 agrees at 8 bases. Germline V gene lookup returns CDR1 LGHNA and CDR2 YSLEER. After removal of 0 bases from V and 2 bases from J, the junction contained 8 bases not matched to a gene. The CDR3 sequence is 17 residues long. CDR3 nucleotide sequence: TGCGCCAGCAGCCAAGATCGGGCTAGCGGGCTTCAAGAGACCCAGTACTTC. Translation gives CASSQDRASGLQETQYF.

The chain links TRBV9 to TRBJ1-2; perhaps TRBD1 as D (6 bases). V lost 4 bases, J lost 7 bases, and 20 bases lay in between. Germline V gene sequence: CDR1 SGDLS, CDR2 YYNGEE. The CDR3 spans 15 residues. The CDR3 DNA reads TGTGCCAGCAGCCCCGATACGCCGGGGGCTGGTGGCTACACCTTC. Translating it yields CASSPDTPGAGGYTF.

V is TRBV7-2 and J is TRBJ2-1, with a possible D match to TRBD1 (5 bases). The CDR3 consists of 13 residues. Germline V gene data show CDR1 as SGHTA and CDR2 as FQGNSA. Trimming left V 6 bases short and J 8 bases short, with 14 bases between. The CDR3 nucleotides read TGTGCCAGCAGGTATGACAGTCTCTATGAGCAGTTCTTC. Its translation: CASRYDSLYEQFF.

This chain links TRBV6-2 or TRBV6-3 with TRBJ1-5; a possible D gene is TRBD1 (6 bases). Germline V gene sequence: CDR1 MNHEY, CDR2 SVGEGT. V lost 0 bases to trimming and J lost 7 bases, with 16 bases between them. The CDR3 length is 16 residues. The CDR3 DNA sequence: TGTGCCAGCAGTTACTCGATTCGCAGAGGGGGACAGCCCCAGCATTTT. This encodes CASSYSIRRGGQPQHF.

The CDR3 region is CASSLGAGEGTARDTQYF. Written as DNA, the CDR3 is TGTGCCAGCAGCTTAGGAGCGGGGGAGGGGACCGCACGCGATACGCAGTATTTT. The rearrangement links TRBV7-9 to TRBJ2-3; TRBD2 matches at 8 bases. CDR1 and CDR2 from the germline V gene are SEHNR and FQNEAQ (reference sequence). The CDR3 is made up of 18 amino acids. Trimming cost V 1 base and J 6 bases; bases outside gene matches: 15.

This clonotype was recorded a few times. This chain uses TRBV12-5 with TRBJ2-3; D may be TRBD1 (6 bases). Trimming cost V 5 bases and J 0 bases, with 12 bases left between them. Germline values: CDR1 LGHNT, CDR2 FRNRAP. The CDR3 sequence is 15 residues long. In DNA form, the CDR3 reads TGTGCTAGTGGTGTCGGACAGAAAAGCACAGATACGCAGTATTTT. Protein: CASGVGQKSTDTQYF.

The chain is built from TRBV7-2 and TRBJ1-2; weak D call: TRBD1 (6 bases). This CDR3 comprises 16 residues. CDR1 and CDR2 (germline): SGHTA, FQGNSA. The V gene lost 0 bases and the J gene lost 8 bases, with 19 bases spanning the gap. The CDR3 nucleotides are TGTGCCAGCAGCTTAGCCTCCCCAGGGGCAGGGAGAGGCTACACCTTC. Translating gives CASSLASPGAGRGYTF.

This clonotype turned up a few times. This chain uses TRBV29-1 with TRBJ2-7; 7 positions agree with TRBD1. V trimming: 2 bases; J trimming: 3 bases; junction bases outside the gene matches: 4. The length of the CDR3 is 13 residues. The germline V gene has CDR1 SQVTM and CDR2 ANQGSEA. As DNA, the CDR3 is TGCAGCGTTGAAATCCCAGGGGGCTACGAGCAGTACTTC. It translates to CSVEIPGGYEQYF.

This chain joins TRBV27 and TRBJ2-7; possibly TRBD2 for D (5 bases). V was pared by 5 bases and J by 6 bases, with 14 bases between. The CDR3 length is 13 residues. Germline lookup yields CDR1 MNHEY and CDR2 SMNVEV (reference sequence). CDR3 coding DNA: TGTGCCAGCAGTGTAGCGTCTGCGCTCGAGCAGTACTTC. This sequence encodes CASSVASALEQYF.

The V gene is TRBV5-1, the J gene TRBJ2-7; TRBD2 matches 7 bases. Germline trimming cut 6 bases from V and 3 bases from J; bases unmatched to any gene: 15. Per germline, CDR1 SGHRS and CDR2 YFSETQ. This CDR3 region has 16 residues. For the CDR3, the DNA is TGCGCCAGCAACCCCACTTCGGGGGGTTGGGGCTACGAGCAGTACTTC. Protein sequence: CASNPTSGGWGYEQYF.

V gene TRBV20-1 combines with J gene TRBJ2-3; a possible D gene is TRBD1 (6 bases). With 6 bases removed from V and 0 bases from J, the gap between germline ends came to 10 bases. CDR3 length: 13 amino acids. Germline V lookup: CDR1 DFQATT, CDR2 SNEGSKA (reference sequence). DNA for the CDR3: TGCAGTGCACTACAGGGTAGCACAGATACGCAGTATTTT. It is translated as CSALQGSTDTQYF.

This clonotype was counted only a few times. This sequence joins TRBV5-1 and TRBJ2-3, with unresolved D. Trimming cost V 2 bases and J 1 base, with 14 bases left between them. The CDR3 covers 16 residues. Per the germline V gene, CDR1 is SGHRS and CDR2 is YFSETQ. The CDR3 DNA sequence: TGCGCCAGCAGCTTTGAAGATGGGCAGGGCACAGATACGCAGTATTTT. It encodes CASSFEDGQGTDTQYF. Full variable domain (remainder filled in from reference TRBV5-1 and TRBJ2-3): KAGVTQTPRYLIKTRGQQVTLSCSPISGHRSVSWYQQTPGQGLQFLFEYFSETQRNKGNFPGRFSGRQFSNSRSEMNVSTLELGDSALYLCASSFEDGQGTDTQYFGPGTRLTVL.

The chain links TRBV7-9 to TRBJ1-2; the D is unclear. V was shortened by 5 bases and J by 4 bases, with 11 bases between the two germline ends. The germline gives CDR1 SEHNR, CDR2 FQNEAQ (reference sequence). The CDR3 covers 13 residues. CDR3 nucleotides: TGTGCCAGCAGCCCCGACGCCTTCTATGGCTACACCTTC. Its protein product is CASSPDAFYGYTF.

This clonotype was detected a few times. The chain joins TRBV4-2 to TRBJ2-7; D is uncertain. Between the trimmed V and J ends, which lost 6 bases and 3 bases, there was a span of 24 bases. From germline, CDR1 is LGHNA and CDR2 YNFKEQ. There are 17 residues in the CDR3. The CDR3 region is CASSYLPQTGGIYEQYF. In DNA form, the CDR3 reads TGTGCCAGCAGTTACTTACCGCAAACGGGCGGAATCTACGAGCAGTACTTC.

This clonotype appeared a few times. This chain connects TRBV3-1 to TRBJ2-7; TRBD2 might be the D (6 bases). V lost 1 base and J 6 bases, leaving 13 bases between the germline ends. The CDR3 spans 14 residues. The germline CDR1 and CDR2 sequences are LGHDT and YNNKEL (reference sequence). The CDR3 loop is CASSQGALACEQYF. Written as DNA, the CDR3 is TGTGCCAGCAGCCAAGGGGCGCTAGCGTGCGAGCAGTACTTC.

The CDR3 DNA follows: TGTGCCAGCAGCTTAGCGCTGGTCAGTTCCTACAATGAGCAGTACTTC. It translates to CASSLALVSSYNEQYF. The rearrangement joins TRBV7-2 to TRBJ2-1; D is undetermined. The DNA end lines up better with TRBJ2-7; the J call may be wrong. Germline V gene lookup returns CDR1 SGHTA and CDR2 FQGNSA. The CDR3 runs to 16 residues.

A few counts support this clonotype. This chain connects TRBV5-1 to TRBJ1-1, with D unclear. Between the trimmed V and J ends, which lost 4 bases and 4 bases, there was a span of 8 bases. Germline CDR1 and CDR2: SGHRS and YFSETQ. The CDR3 has 12 residues. The CDR3 is CASSPDGTEAFF. The CDR3 DNA is TGCGCCAGCAGCCCGGATGGCACTGAAGCTTTCTTT. The complete variable domain, with remaining parts taken from reference TRBV5-1 and TRBJ1-1, reads KAGVTQTPRYLIKTRGQQVTLSCSPISGHRSVSWYQQTPGQGLQFLFEYFSETQRNKGNFPGRFSGRQFSNSRSEMNVSTLELGDSALYLCASSPDGTEAFFGQGTRLTVV.

This clonotype was found a few times. The chain employs TRBV7-2 and TRBJ2-1; no firm D call. Trimming removed 0 bases at V and 5 bases at J, with 14 bases between. The CDR3 extends over 16 amino acids. Germline loops: CDR1 SGHTA, CDR2 FQGNSA. The CDR3 coding sequence is TGTGCCAGCAGCTTAGCGCCAGGACGGCGCAACAATGAGCAGTTCTTC. Translating gives CASSLAPGRRNNEQFF.

The chain recombines TRBV7-2 with TRBJ2-5; 7 bases line up with TRBD1. V trimming: 3 bases; J trimming: 11 bases; junction bases outside the gene matches: 12. This CDR3 is built from 14 residues. Per germline, CDR1 SGHTA and CDR2 FQGNSA. The CDR3 nucleotides read TGTGCCAGCAGCTTCACACTAACAGGGGATGAGCAGTACTTC. This gives the protein CASSFTLTGDEQYF.

The chain links TRBV3-1 to TRBJ2-5; 7 bases map to TRBD1. The J call may be faulty, since TRBJ2-7 better matches the DNA end. Germline V gene lookup returns CDR1 LGHDT and CDR2 YNNKEL (reference sequence). This CDR3 comprises 14 residues. CDR3 loop: CASSTPGQRNEQYF. The CDR3 DNA reads as TGTGCCAGCAGCACCCCGGGACAGCGTAACGAGCAGTACTTC.

The chain couples TRBV7-2 to TRBJ1-4; D is possibly TRBD1 (5 bases). Trimming stripped 1 base from V and 5 bases from J, with 14 bases between. CDR1 and CDR2 (germline): SGHTA, FQGNSA. This CDR3 is built from 16 residues. The CDR3 nucleotides read TGTGCCAGCAGCTTAGTTTCGGCGCGGGGCAATGAAAAACTGTTTTTT. Encoded protein: CASSLVSARGNEKLFF.

This clonotype was counted a few times. The chain employs TRBV20-1 and TRBJ1-6, with TRBD1 identical over 8 bases. CDR3 size: 16 residues. With V trimmed by 2 bases and J by 7 bases, 10 bases remained unmatched. The germline V gene encodes CDR1 DFQATT and CDR2 SNEGSKA (reference sequence). CDR3 sequence reads: CSARPSDRAQNSPLHF. The CDR3 bases are TGCAGTGCTAGACCTTCGGACAGGGCTCAGAATTCACCCCTCCACTTT.